The sequence of this T cell receptor (beta chain) was determined in a study of spatial heterogeneity in lung cancer. About the study: The donor group consisted of roughly 70 patients who had untreated, early-stage non-small cell lung cancer. Sequencing of follow-up PBMC samples took place when they were available, at a median of around 2 years after resection. Alpha-chain sequences were consistently detected less often than beta-chain sequences.

Of note for this clonotype: What it recognizes is unknown.

Via MiXCR, TCRdb re-called the 5' RACE reads, giving one row per CDR3 protein. The table shows about 120,000 distinct CDR3 sequences, with 10% to 15% occurring only once. General study findings and limits: The appearance of ubiquitous expanded tumor TCRs in blood was greater at resection than follow-up.

Germline CDR1 and CDR2: LNHDA and SQIVND (reference sequence). V shed 5 bases and J 10 bases; nucleotides not matched to a gene: 9. The CDR3 contains 14 residues. Time point of the sample: blood at routine non-recurrence follow-up after resection. Whole RNA, isolated from tumor, nontumor lung or frozen PBMC, was sequenced without prior sorting. The sequence was collected from a male donor with early-stage non-small cell lung cancer. This chain joins TRBV19 and TRBJ2-1; 9 positions agree with TRBD1. The sequences come from PBMCs, collected at follow-up. The DNA of the CDR3 is TGTGCCAGTAGTGTCGGGACAGGGCCCTGGGAGCAGTTCTTC. Residues: CASSVGTGPWEQFF.